This T cell receptor (beta chain) originates from a study of blood T cells in healthy people across ages. Donors gave about 9.3 milliliters of peripheral blood apiece. Whole-study results and caveats: Diversity estimates drawn from one million T cells were deemed underestimates. The long-lived group displayed more naive CD4+ cells, plus higher diversity, than the aged donors did.

Remarks on this clonotype: Antigen unknown.

Germline V gene lookup returns CDR1 LNHDA and CDR2 SQIVND (reference sequence). V lost 4 bases, J lost 8 bases, and 12 bases lay in between. CDR3 length equals 13 residues. A sample-barcoded 5' primer and a J-beta primer mix were used in a second PCR of roughly 7 to 11 cycles. TCRdb reprocessed the 5' RACE reads with MiXCR, giving one entry per CDR3 protein. The table has around 1.5 million distinct CDR3 sequences, approximately 59% seen once. J is TRBJ2-1 and V is TRBV19; either TRBD1 or TRBD2 may fit D (5 bases each). The clonotype originates from a man younger than 35 in good health. Sequencing was performed on blood. The CDR3 coding sequence is TGTGCCAGTAGTAAGGGACCTGGTTATGAGCAGTTCTTC. Encoded protein: CASSKGPGYEQFF. The full variable domain, in which reference TRBV19 and TRBJ2-1 provide the parts outside the CDR3, is DGGITQSPKYLFRKEGQNVTLSCEQNLNHDAMYWYRQDPGQGLRLIYYSQIVNDFQKGDIAEGYSVSREKKESFPLTVTSAQKNPTAFYLCASSKGPGYEQFFGPGTRLTVL.